Listed below are T cell receptor beta chains from one sample, sequenced in a study of regulatory T cells in long-lasting Graves disease. TCRdb itself ran the multiplex PCR reads through MiXCR, one entry per CDR3 protein. The sample contains 400,000 to 600,000 distinct CDR3 sequences, roughly 21% of which appear only once. The sequenced sample was peripheral blood mononuclear cells (PBMCs), obtained when the disease was refractory, from a patient treated with antithyroid drugs. These receptors were collected from a female donor with Graves disease. Each CDR3 is given with its conserved first and last residue. D genes are given only for firm matches. Only some rows state a clone size, as once, few, many or a class for expanded clones.

TRBJ2-7	NA	TRBV12-3/TRBV12-4	13	many	TGTGCCAGCAGTTTCTCGCCGATCTACGAGCAGTACTTC	CASSFSPIYEQYF
TRBJ2-5	NA	TRBV7-2	13	many	TGTGCCAGCAGTTCGATCAATTCAGAGACCCAGTACTTC	CASSSINSETQYF
TRBJ2-7	NA	TRBV20-1	13	few	TGCAGTGCTATGATCAGCGGAACCTACGAGCAGTACTTC	CSAMISGTYEQYF
TRBJ2-2	NA	TRBV6-1	15	many	TGTGCCAGCAGTGAAGGCAGAGGGGACACCGGGGAGCTGTTTTTT	CASSEGRGDTGELFF
TRBJ1-1	NA	TRBV30	11	many	TGTGCCTGGGGGGAGATCACTGAAGCTTTCTTT	CAWGEITEAFF
TRBJ2-7	TRBD2	TRBV5-1	15	few	TGCGCCAGCAGCCCCGCTCCGCGGGGGGCCTACGAGCAGTACTTC	CASSPAPRGAYEQYF
TRBJ1-3	NA	TRBV2	15	NA	TGTGCCAGCAGTGAGGATCGGGGGGCTGGAAACACCATATATTTT	CASSEDRGAGNTIYF
TRBJ2-2	TRBD1	TRBV6-2/TRBV6-3	18	NA	TGTGCCAGCAGTTATTCTTCTCCGGGACAGGCGGCCACCGGGGAGCTGTTTTTT	CASSYSSPGQAATGELFF
TRBJ2-7	NA	TRBV28	13	many	TGTGCCAGCAGTAGGGGTGAAGTCTACGAGCAGTACTTC	CASSRGEVYEQYF
TRBJ1-3	TRBD1	TRBV12-3/TRBV12-4	14	many	TGTGCCAGCAGGACAGGGAGCTCTGGAAACACCATATATTTT	CASRTGSSGNTIYF
TRBJ1-5	NA	TRBV12-5	16	many	TGTGCTAGTGGTTTGAGGGGAGGGACGGACAATCAGCCCCAGCATTTT	CASGLRGGTDNQPQHF
TRBJ1-2	TRBD1	TRBV24-1	14	NA	TGTGCCACCAGTGACCCGGGACAGGGCAGAGGCTACACCTTC	CATSDPGQGRGYTF